These 25 T cell receptor beta chains were sequenced from one sample in a study of CD8+CD57+ T cells in acquired aplastic anemia. Profiling of TCR beta VDJ combinations and CDR3 sequences used genomic DNA as template. TCRdb reanalysed the reads using MiXCR and keeps one entry per CDR3 protein. The data contain about 210,000 distinct CDR3 sequences, 30% to 40% of them singletons. Sample: sorted CD4+, CD8+, or CD8+CD57+ T cells (not recorded which) from PBMCs. The receptors originated from a human donor in good health, serving as a control.

The table lists this clonotype with many counts. The chain recombines TRBV2 with TRBJ2-3; TRBD2 aligns across 9 bases. The CDR3 is 17 amino acids. Germline CDR1 is SNHLY and CDR2 is FYNNEI. With V trimmed by 5 bases and J by 0 bases, 9 bases remained unmatched. CDR3 bases: TGTGCCAGCAGTTATGGCGGGGGGGATCCTAGCACAGATACGCAGTATTTT. It yields the protein CASSYGGGDPSTDTQYF. The full variable domain, its missing parts supplied by reference TRBV2 and TRBJ2-3, is EPEVTQTPSHQVTQMGQEVILRCVPISNHLYFYWYRQILGQKVEFLVSFYNNEISEKSEIFDDQFSVERPDGSNFTLKIRSTKLEDSAMYFCASSYGGGDPSTDTQYFGPGTRLTVL.

The chain uses TRBV5-5 and TRBJ2-7; D unclear. V was cut by 4 bases and J by 3 bases, with 14 bases left in between. The CDR3 is made up of 14 amino acids. Germline-derived CDR1 and CDR2 are SGHKS and YYEKEE (reference sequence). This chain's CDR3 is CASSHEVRIYEQYF. As DNA, the CDR3 is TGTGCCAGCAGCCACGAGGTCAGGATCTACGAGCAGTACTTC.

The rearrangement links TRBV15 to TRBJ1-3, with 8 bases matching TRBD1. This CDR3 comprises 14 residues. Germline trimming cut 8 bases from V and 0 bases from J; bases unmatched to any gene: 3. CDR1 and CDR2 from the germline V gene are LNHNV and YYDKDF (reference sequence). DNA for the CDR3: TGTGCCACCGGACAGGGAAGCTCTGGAAACACCATATATTTT. Amino acids: CATGQGSSGNTIYF.

As regards this clonotype: A much larger clone sits a single nucleotide away, making a read error possible. The J gene is TRBJ1-1, the V gene TRBV20-1, with D unresolved. The germline CDR1 and CDR2 sequences are DFQATT and SNEGSKA (reference sequence). The CDR3 runs to 13 residues. The CDR3 sequence is CSARALLNTEALF. The CDR3 coding sequence is TGCAGTGCTAGAGCGCTGCTGAACACTGAAGCTCTCTTT.

This clonotype was counted at least ten times. V usage is TRBV5-4 and J usage is TRBJ2-7; weak D call: TRBD2 (5 bases). CDR1 and CDR2 (germline): SGHNT, YYREEE (reference sequence). V lost 3 bases and J 7 bases, leaving 17 bases between the germline ends. This CDR3 is 14 amino acids long. CDR3 sequence: CASSSDPLSGEQYF. CDR3 DNA sequence: TGTGCCAGCAGCTCCGACCCCCTAAGCGGAGAGCAGTACTTC.

This clonotype showed up many times. The chain uses TRBV2 and TRBJ2-3; 11 nucleotides agree with TRBD2. The CDR3 loop spans 14 amino acids. CDR1 is SNHLY and CDR2 is FYNNEI in the germline V gene. V lost 9 bases to trimming and J lost 3 bases; unmatched junction nucleotides: 5. CDR3 DNA: TGTGCCAGTGCCGCTAGCGGGGGGACAGATACGCAGTATTTT. It encodes CASAASGGTDTQYF.

V and J are TRBV7-2 and TRBJ2-2, with TRBD1 as a possible D gene (5 bases). The length of the CDR3 is 14 residues. Germline-derived CDR1 and CDR2 are SGHTA and FQGNSA. Trimming shortened V by 7 bases and J by 1 base, and 10 bases separated the two germline ends. The CDR3 region has the DNA TGTGCCAGCAAGGTTGGACAGAACACCGGGGAGCTGTTTTTT. The encoded protein is CASKVGQNTGELFF. The whole variable domain, filled in from reference TRBV7-2 and TRBJ2-2, reads GAGVSQSPSNKVTEKGKDVELRCDPISGHTALYWYRQSLGQGLEFLIYFQGNSAPDKSGLPSDRFSAERTGGSVSTLTIQRTQQEDSAVYLCASKVGQNTGELFFGEGSRLTVL.

As for this clonotype: A much bigger clone sits one base away, suggesting this may be a read error. The CDR3 DNA is TGTGCCAGCAGCTTCGAGGAAGGGAATTCACCCCTCCACTTT. It is translated as CASSFEEGNSPLHF. V and J are TRBV5-4 and TRBJ1-6; D not certain. Germline V lookup: CDR1 SGHNT, CDR2 YYREEE (reference sequence). This CDR3 has 14 residues. The V end lost 2 bases, the J end lost 7 bases, and 10 bases lay between the germline ends. Looking up the rest from reference TRBV5-4 and TRBJ1-6 gives the full variable domain: ETGVTQSPTHLIKTRGQQVTLRCSSQSGHNTVSWYQQALGQGPQFIFQYYREEENGRGNFPPRFSGLQFPNYSSELNVNALELDDSALYLCASSFEEGNSPLHFGNGTRLTVT.

This chain joins TRBV9 and TRBJ1-1; TRBD1 might be the D (5 bases). Trimming cost V 2 bases and J 1 base, with 12 bases left between them. CDR3 length equals 15 residues. Looked up from germline, CDR1 is SGDLS and CDR2 is YYNGEE. Written as DNA, the CDR3 is TGTGCCAGCAGCGTCGAGCCCAGGGAGAACACTGAAGCTTTCTTT. Amino acid sequence: CASSVEPRENTEAFF. Drawing the rest from reference TRBV9 and TRBJ1-1, the complete variable domain is DSGVTQTPKHLITATGQRVTLRCSPRSGDLSVYWYQQSLDQGLQFLIQYYNGEERAKGNILERFSAQQFPDLHSELNLSSLELGDSALYFCASSVEPRENTEAFFGQGTRLTVV.

This clonotype has only a few counts. This sequence joins TRBV7-2 and TRBJ2-3; 7 bases map to TRBD2. CDR1 and CDR2 from the germline V gene are SGHTA and FQGNSA. This CDR3 is built from 13 residues. Trimming cost V 8 bases and J 6 bases; bases outside gene matches: 8. CDR3 in DNA: TGTGCCAGCTCACCGCGACTAGCCGATACGCAGTATTTT. It translates to CASSPRLADTQYF.

The chain has TRBV7-3 and TRBJ1-6; the match to TRBD1 covers 9 bases. Germline V gene sequence: CDR1 SGHTA, CDR2 FQGTGA. The junction had 10 bases not matched to a gene; V was cut back by 5 bases and J by 14 bases. The CDR3 is 14 amino acids. DNA of the CDR3: TGTGCCAGCAGCCAAAGACAGGGGGGACGTTCCCTCCACTTT. As protein: CASSQRQGGRSLHF. The full variable domain, rest sourced from reference TRBV7-3 and TRBJ1-6, is GAGVSQTPSNKVTEKGKYVELRCDPISGHTALYWYRQSLGQGPEFLIYFQGTGAADDSGLPNDRFFAVRPEGSVSTLKIQRTERGDSAVYLCASSQRQGGRSLHFGNGTRLTVT.

This rearrangement joins TRBV29-1 to TRBJ1-2; no definite D call. The V gene lost 4 bases and the J gene lost 3 bases, with 9 bases spanning the gap. The germline V gene encodes CDR1 SQVTM and CDR2 ANQGSEA. The length of the CDR3 is 12 residues. The CDR3 nucleotides are TGCAGCGTTGGGGATCCGGACTATGGCTACACCTTC. It is translated as CSVGDPDYGYTF.

This clonotype has ten or more counts. V gene TRBV20-1 combines with J gene TRBJ2-5, with 9 bases identical to TRBD2. Germline values: CDR1 DFQATT, CDR2 SNEGSKA (reference sequence). CDR3 size: 14 residues. V lost 2 bases, J lost 0 bases, and 1 base stayed unmatched. The CDR3 DNA reads as TGCAGTGCTAGACTAGCGGGGTACCAAGAGACCCAGTACTTC. It yields the protein CSARLAGYQETQYF.

In its sample, this clonotype was seen a few times. This could be a read error, since a much larger clone is one nucleotide away. The chain employs TRBV20-1 and TRBJ2-5; D ambiguous. V gave up 1 base and J gave up 1 base, with 10 bases separating them. This CDR3 is built from 14 residues. The germline V gene encodes CDR1 DFQATT and CDR2 SNEGSKA (reference sequence). This CDR3 is CSARGVRLQETQYF. The CDR3 DNA is TGCAGTGCTAGAGGTGTGCGGCTCCAAGAGACCCAGTACTTC.

With regard to this clonotype: A much bigger clone sits one base away, suggesting this may be a read error. The V call is TRBV20-1, the J call TRBJ2-7, with D maybe TRBD1 (6 bases). The CDR3 totals 16 residues. Per germline, CDR1 DFQATT and CDR2 SNEGSKA (reference sequence). CDR3 sequence (DNA): TGCAGTGCTAGAGATCCAACAGGGAAGGGATCCTACGGGCAGTACTTC. The encoded protein is CSARDPTGKGSYGQYF.

Worth noting for this clonotype: A much larger clone is a single base away; this may be a read error. The chain uses TRBV19 and TRBJ1-3; D is unclear. Germline lookup yields CDR1 LNHDA and CDR2 SQIVND (reference sequence). The length of the CDR3 is 15 residues. CDR3 DNA: TGTGCCAGTAGTAATAGGCAACTCTCTGGAAGCACCATATATTTT. Its translation: CASSNRQLSGSTIYF.

This clonotype was counted many times. The V gene is TRBV24-1, the J gene TRBJ2-2; D is unclear. This CDR3 comprises 15 residues. Trimming removed 3 bases from V and 5 bases from J, with 12 bases in between. In germline, CDR1 is KGHDR, CDR2 SFDVKD. CDR3 nucleotides: TGTGCCACCAGTGATCCGTTAGTGTTAACCGGGGAGCTGTTTTTT. Encoded protein: CATSDPLVLTGELFF.

The chain couples TRBV20-1 to TRBJ1-1; D possibly corresponds to TRBD1 (5 bases). The CDR3 has 10 amino acids. The germline gives CDR1 DFQATT, CDR2 SNEGSKA (reference sequence). The V end lost 7 bases, the J end lost 7 bases, and 10 bases lay between the germline ends. This CDR3 reads CSGRGSEAFF. The CDR3 region has the DNA TGCAGTGGGAGGGGCAGTGAAGCTTTCTTT.

V is TRBV24-1 and J is TRBJ2-1, with unresolved D. V was clipped by 7 bases and J by 8 bases, with 17 bases between them. The V gene's germline CDR1 is KGHDR and CDR2 SFDVKD. The CDR3 contains 14 residues. The CDR3 here is CATSWTEREHEQFF. The CDR3 DNA sequence: TGTGCCACCAGCTGGACGGAAAGGGAACATGAGCAGTTCTTC.

Of note for this clonotype: A read error may be the cause here, since a much bigger clone is one base away. A read error is likely, as this CDR3 ends without the conserved phenylalanine or tryptophan. The chain's CDR3 is CASSPGQGFGELFL. The DNA of the CDR3 is TGTGCCAGTAGTCCGGGACAGGGGTTCGGGGAGCTGTTTCTT. The chain couples TRBV19 to TRBJ2-2; 10 nucleotides agree with TRBD1. The V and J ends lost 5 bases and 7 bases, in that order; junction bases with no gene match: 4. The CDR3 is 14 residues long. Germline V lookup: CDR1 LNHDA, CDR2 SQIVND (reference sequence).

Regarding this clonotype: Compared with germline, one end of the junction differs, possibly owing to a read error. The V call is TRBV19, the J call TRBJ1-5; D gene uncertain. Per germline, CDR1 LNHDA and CDR2 SQIVND (reference sequence). The CDR3 sequence is 15 residues long. CDR3 in amino acids: CASGIFPGGEQPQHF. CDR3 sequence (DNA): TGTGCCAGTGGTATCTTCCCGGGCGGGGAGCAGCCCCAGCATTTT. Full variable domain (remainder filled in from reference TRBV19 and TRBJ1-5): DGGITQSPKYLFRKEGQNVTLSCEQNLNHDAMYWYRQDPGQGLRLIYYSQIVNDFQKGDIAEGYSVSREKKESFPLTVTSAQKNPTAFYLCASGIFPGGEQPQHFGDGTRLSIL.

This clonotype was detected many times. V is TRBV5-1 and J is TRBJ1-2; D uncertain. The germline gives CDR1 SGHRS, CDR2 YFSETQ. The CDR3 has 14 amino acids. Trimming stripped 0 bases from V and 5 bases from J, with 11 bases between. DNA for the CDR3: TGCGCCAGCAGCTTGGAGGACCGGCCGTATGGCTACACCTTC. Translated: CASSLEDRPYGYTF.

The rearrangement uses TRBV6-2 or TRBV6-3 and TRBJ1-4, with a weak D call TRBD1 (5 bases). The V end lost 5 bases, the J end lost 6 bases, and 31 bases lay between the germline ends. Germline CDR1 MNHEY, CDR2 SVGEGT. This CDR3 region has 20 residues. CDR3 DNA: TGTGCCAGCAGTAACTATTCACCGGGACTCCCTCCAGATCCGTATGAAAAACTGTTTTTT. Amino acids: CASSNYSPGLPPDPYEKLFF.

This clonotype was seen ten or more times. The chain joins TRBV9 to TRBJ2-5, with 8 bases lining up with TRBD2. Losses at the gene ends were 3 bases for V and 4 bases for J; bases not matched to a gene: 11. The CDR3 runs to 16 residues. CDR1 is SGDLS and CDR2 is YYNGEE in the germline V gene. CDR3 nucleotide sequence: TGTGCCAGCAGCGGCACAGGACTAGCCGGGTTAGAGACCCAGTACTTC. Protein sequence: CASSGTGLAGLETQYF.

This clonotype was picked up many times. The chain carries TRBV28 and TRBJ1-5; D gene uncertain. Germline-derived CDR1 and CDR2 are MDHEN and SYDVKM. The V and J ends lost 4 bases and 5 bases respectively, with 15 bases between them. The CDR3 is 15 residues long. Here the CDR3 reads CASSSVQLIDQPQHF. The DNA for the CDR3 is TGTGCCAGCAGTTCGGTACAGTTAATCGATCAGCCCCAGCATTTT.